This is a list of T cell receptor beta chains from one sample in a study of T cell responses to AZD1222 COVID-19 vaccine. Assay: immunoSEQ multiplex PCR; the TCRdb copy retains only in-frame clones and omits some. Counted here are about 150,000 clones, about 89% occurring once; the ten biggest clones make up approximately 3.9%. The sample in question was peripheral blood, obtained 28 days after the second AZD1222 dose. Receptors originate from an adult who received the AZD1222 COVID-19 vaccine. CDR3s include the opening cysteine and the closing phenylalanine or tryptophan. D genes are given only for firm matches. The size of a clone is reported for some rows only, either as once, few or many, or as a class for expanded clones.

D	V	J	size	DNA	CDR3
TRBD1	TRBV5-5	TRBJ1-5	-	TGTGCCAGCAGCTTCGGGACAGGATTTCAGCCCCAGCATTTT	CASSFGTGFQPQHF
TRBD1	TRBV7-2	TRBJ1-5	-	TGTGCCAGCAGCTTAGTTGGGACAGGGGGCAATCAGCCCCAGCATTTT	CASSLVGTGGNQPQHF
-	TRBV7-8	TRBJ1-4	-	TGTGCCAGCAGCCCCGGGCAGGGTTTTGAAAAACTGTTTTTT	CASSPGQGFEKLFF
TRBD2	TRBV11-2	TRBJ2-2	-	TGTGCCAGCAGCTTTCAGCGGGGCATGAACACCGGGGAGCTGTTTTTT	CASSFQRGMNTGELFF
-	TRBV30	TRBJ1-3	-	TGTGCCTGGAGTACAGGCGGAAACACCATATATTTT	CAWSTGGNTIYF
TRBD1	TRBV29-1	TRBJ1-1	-	TGCAGCGTCAGACAGGGTTGGGACACTGAAGCTTTCTTT	CSVRQGWDTEAFF
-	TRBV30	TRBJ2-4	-	TGTGCCTGGAGTGGGGGTCTTGTCGAAAACATTCAGTACTTC	CAWSGGLVENIQYF
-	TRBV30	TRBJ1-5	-	TGTGCCTGGAGTCGGGACAGCAATCAGCCCCAGCATTTT	CAWSRDSNQPQHF
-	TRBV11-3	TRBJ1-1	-	TGTGCCAGCAGCTTCGGAGACACTGAAGCTTTCTTT	CASSFGDTEAFF
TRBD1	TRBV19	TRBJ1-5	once	TGTGCCAGTAGTGGACAGGGGACGAATCAGCCCCAGCATTTT	CASSGQGTNQPQHF
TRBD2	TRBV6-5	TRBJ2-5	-	TGTGCCAGCAGTTGGAAGAGGACTAGCGGGGAGACCCAGTACTTC	CASSWKRTSGETQYF
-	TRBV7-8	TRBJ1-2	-	TGTGCCAGCAGCTTTATTCCACGGGGAGGGGTACCGGGCTACTATGGCTACACCTTC	CASSFIPRGGVPGYYGYTF
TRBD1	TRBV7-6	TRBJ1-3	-	TGTGCCAGCAGCTCGGAGACAGGGATCTTCCTCTCTGGAAACACCATATATTTT	CASSSETGIFLSGNTIYF
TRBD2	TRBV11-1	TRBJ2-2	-	TGTGCCACTACCATAGCGGGGTTCACCGGGGAGCTGTTTTTT	CATTIAGFTGELFF
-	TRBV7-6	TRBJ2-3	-	TGTGCCAGCAGCCCCCAGACAGATACGCAGTATTTT	CASSPQTDTQYF
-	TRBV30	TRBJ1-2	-	TGTGCCTGGAGTTATGCAGGGAACTATGGCTACACCTTC	CAWSYAGNYGYTF
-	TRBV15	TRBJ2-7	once	TGTGCCACCAGCAGAGATAAAGGGGACGAGCAGTACTTC	CATSRDKGDEQYF
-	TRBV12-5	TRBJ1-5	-	TGTGCTAGTGTCACCGAAGGGGGGGCTCAGCCCCAGCATTTT	CASVTEGGAQPQHF
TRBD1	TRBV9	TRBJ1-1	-	TGTGCCAGCAGCCCATTCAGGACAGGGCTGCCTGAAGCTTTCTTT	CASSPFRTGLPEAFF
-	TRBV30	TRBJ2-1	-	TGTGCCTGGAGTGTGTCGTTACACAATGAGCAGTTCTTC	CAWSVSLHNEQFF
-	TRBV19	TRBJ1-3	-	TGTGCCAGTAGAAAACCGCTCGGGACTCTGGGCAGGAGTGGAAACACCATATATTTT	CASRKPLGTLGRSGNTIYF
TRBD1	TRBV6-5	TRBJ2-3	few	TGTGCCAGTGGACAGGGGACAGATACGCAGTATTTT	CASGQGTDTQYF
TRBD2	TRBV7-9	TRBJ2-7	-	TGTGCCAGCAGCTTCGATAGCGGGAGTTACGAGCAGTACTTC	CASSFDSGSYEQYF
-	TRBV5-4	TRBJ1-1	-	TGTGCCAGCAGCCCGGGACAAGTGAACACTGAAGCTTTCTTT	CASSPGQVNTEAFF
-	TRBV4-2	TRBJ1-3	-	TGTGCCAGCAGTCCTTTCGCAGGGACTCTTTCAGGAAACACCATATATTTT	CASSPFAGTLSGNTIYF
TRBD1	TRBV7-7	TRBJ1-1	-	TGTGCCAGCAGCTCCGACAGGGCCACTGAAGCTTTCTTT	CASSSDRATEAFF
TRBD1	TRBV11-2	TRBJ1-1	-	TGTGCCAGCAGCTTAGTTCGAGGGGGCGGTTCGAACACTGAAGCTTTCTTT	CASSLVRGGGSNTEAFF
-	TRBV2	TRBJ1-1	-	TGTGCCAGCAGTGAAGAGGATCTGGGCAGGCCCGGGATCTTT	CASSEEDLGRPGIF
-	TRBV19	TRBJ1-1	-	TGTGCCAGTAAATATGAGGTGGACACTGAAGCTTTCTTT	CASKYEVDTEAFF
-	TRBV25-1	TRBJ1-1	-	TGTGCCAGCAGTGAATTGATGGTGTCGGGGAGAAAAGCTTTCTTT	CASSELMVSGRKAFF
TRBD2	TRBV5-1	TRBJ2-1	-	TGCGCCAGCAGCAAGGGACTAGCGGGAGGCATTGTCAATGAGCAGTTCTTC	CASSKGLAGGIVNEQFF
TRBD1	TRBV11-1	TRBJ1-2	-	TGTGCCAGCAGCTACTCCCGGGACAGGGGAAATGGCTACACCTTC	CASSYSRDRGNGYTF
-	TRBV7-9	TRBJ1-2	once	TGTGCCAGCAGCTTAGTAGCGGACTATGGCTACACCTTC	CASSLVADYGYTF
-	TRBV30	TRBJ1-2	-	TGTGCCTGGAGTGTCGGGAGAGAGGACACCTTC	CAWSVGREDTF
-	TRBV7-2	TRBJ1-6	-	TGTGCCAGCAGCTTAGATGATTCACCCCTCCACTTT	CASSLDDSPLHF
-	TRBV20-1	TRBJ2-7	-	TGCAGTGCTAGTGGTCGGGGGAACTACGAGCAGTACTTC	CSASGRGNYEQYF
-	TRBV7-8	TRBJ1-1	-	TGTGCCAGCAGCCTAGAAGCACGTGGGGGCACTGAAGCTTTCTTT	CASSLEARGGTEAFF
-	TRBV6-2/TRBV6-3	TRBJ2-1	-	TGTGCCAGCAGTGTGGGGACGGTCTACAATGAGCAGTTCTTC	CASSVGTVYNEQFF
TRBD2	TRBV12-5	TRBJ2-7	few	TGTGCTAGTGGTTCACCTGGGGAGGGTAGGTACGAGCAGTACTTC	CASGSPGEGRYEQYF
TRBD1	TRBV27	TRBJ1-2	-	TGTGCCAGCAGTAGACAGGGAAACTATGGCTACACCTTC	CASSRQGNYGYTF
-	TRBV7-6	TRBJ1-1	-	TGTGCCAGCAGCCCCCAGGGTTTTAAAGGTACTGAAGCTTTCTTT	CASSPQGFKGTEAFF
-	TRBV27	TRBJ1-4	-	TGTGCCAGGGGGATGTTGGGGGCGGGTGAAAAACTGTTTTTT	CARGMLGAGEKLFF
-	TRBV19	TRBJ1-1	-	TGTGCCAGTAGTCTCCGACCGGACGACACTGAAGCTTTCTTT	CASSLRPDDTEAFF
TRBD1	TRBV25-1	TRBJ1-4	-	TGTGCCAGCAGTGATACAGGCAGGGGGACTAATGAAAAACTGTTTTTT	CASSDTGRGTNEKLFF
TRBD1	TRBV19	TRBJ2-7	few	TGTGCCAGTAGTATTTCTCGAGACAGGGGGTACGAGCAGTACTTC	CASSISRDRGYEQYF
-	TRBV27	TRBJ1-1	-	TGTGCCAGCAAGGAGGCGGGGACATTGAACACTGAAGCTTTCTTT	CASKEAGTLNTEAFF
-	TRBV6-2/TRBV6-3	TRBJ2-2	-	TGTGCCAGCAGTTACGTGGGCGGTGACACCGGGGAGCTGTTTTTT	CASSYVGGDTGELFF
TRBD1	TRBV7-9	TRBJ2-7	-	TGTGCCAGCAGCTTCGGTTCCGGGACAGGGGGCTACGAGCAGTACTTC	CASSFGSGTGGYEQYF
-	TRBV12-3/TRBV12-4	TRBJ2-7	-	TGTGCCAGCAGTCTTCTCGGGTCCTACGAGCAGTACTTC	CASSLLGSYEQYF
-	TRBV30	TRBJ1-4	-	TGTGCCTGGAGAGGGCTGGCTTCCACAACTAATGAAAAACTGTTTTTT	CAWRGLASTTNEKLFF
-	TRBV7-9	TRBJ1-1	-	TGTGCCAGCAGCCGGGAAGGCCTCACCGCTTTCTTT	CASSREGLTAFF
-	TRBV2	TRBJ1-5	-	TGTGCCAGCAGGAGGGGACGGATTAGCAATCAGCCCCAGCATTTT	CASRRGRISNQPQHF
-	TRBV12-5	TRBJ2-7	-	TGTGCTAGTGGTTTGGCGGGACTCCCCTCTGACGAGCAGTACTTC	CASGLAGLPSDEQYF
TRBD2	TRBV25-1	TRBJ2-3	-	TGTGCTACCGCGGGGGGGCTGGGAGATACGCAGTATTTT	CATAGGLGDTQYF
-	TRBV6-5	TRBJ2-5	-	TGTGCCAGCAGTAGGGCACAAGAGACCCAGTACTTC	CASSRAQETQYF